Listed here is a single T cell receptor (beta chain). Its binding antigen is unknown. No much larger clone is present one base from it, and per-base qualities are unavailable. The sample belongs to a study of blood T cell repertoires in COVID-19 (dated by TCRdb to the early 2020s). In terms of the full investigation: Samples from collaborators originated in the United States, Italy and Spain and spanned both the acute and convalescent phases of COVID-19. Sample metadata almost always included a de-identified subject ID, COVID-19 status, age in years and sex. The samples were drawn from the first 160 participants of the ongoing ImmuneRACE study and from 950 to 1,500 subjects provided by 6 global collaborators. Where HLA class I and class II types were available, the types were taken from metadata supplied by the sample provider, not from assay-based typing. The prospective study material was composed of cDNA or gDNA derived from T cells, B-cell-depleted T cells, or PBMCs. The repertoires were released in a freely available public database meant as a resource for research on the immune response to SARS-CoV-2. The dataset comprised deeply sampled blood TCRbeta repertoires from subjects exposed to, actively infected with, or recovered from COVID-19. General study outcomes and caveats: The quantity of clinical and demographic metadata differed by source and by participant and was supplied without curation.

The germline V gene (reference sequence) yields LNHDA for CDR1 and SQIVND for CDR2. From the cysteine up to the phenylalanine, the CDR3 has a length of 12 residues. Here the CDR3 DNA is all that survives: 36 bases in frame from base 1. V sheds 11 bases and J sheds 0 bases, leaving 8 bases between their ends. TCRbeta CDR3 regions were amplified from genomic DNA by means of the immunoSEQ Assay, a bias-controlled multiplex PCR. As for how the authors treated the data: Within the assay, amplification of reference gene primers was used to estimate how many nucleated cells each sample contained. To quantify the absolute abundance of each unique TCRbeta CDR3 rearrangement, sequence reads were collapsed and filtered. For each sample, productive Simpson clonality was calculated as the square root of Simpson's diversity index over productive rearrangements. The table comes from immuneACCESS by way of TCRdb, which keeps in-frame sequences with V and J called. Part of the clones is missing from these tables; in studies checked, under half for an unresolved V gene and the rest for unknown reasons. That table supplies the V and J calls and clone size; D and trimming were determined from the DNA. Here the sample has roughly 85,000 clones; roughly 85% occur a single time. The top ten clonotypes cover about 26% of the sample.

Collaborating institutions collected whole blood in K2EDTA tubes following their own protocols. For TCRbeta analysis, collaborator samples were shipped as frozen whole blood, as isolated PBMCs, or as DNA extracted from either sample type. The sample taken for sequencing was peripheral blood. This receptor was obtained from a man aged 50 or older with active or convalescent COVID-19. The chain was built from TRBV19 and TRBJ1-3, with no reliable assignment of the D segment. The nucleotide sequence reads as follows: TGTGCCGGAACTAGCTCTGGAAACACCATATATTTT. It codes for CAGTSSGNTIYF.